These 22 T cell receptor beta chains share one sample of origin, sequenced in a study of blood T cell repertoires in COVID-19. Using immunoSEQ multiplex PCR, the repertoire was profiled, and TCRdb retains in-frame clones only, with some absent. The data show approximately 150,000 clones, with more than 70% seen just once and about 1.3% held by the top ten. Input material: peripheral blood. The receptors here all came from a man aged 60 to 69 with acute or convalescent COVID-19.

The chain recombines TRBV12-5 with TRBJ2-1; 12 bases map to TRBD2. The CDR3 has 18 residues. CDR1 is LGHNT and CDR2 is FRNRAP in the germline V gene. V lost 3 bases, J lost 0 bases, and 6 bases stayed unmatched. The CDR3: CASGFGTSGSSSYNEQFF. For the CDR3, the DNA is TGTGCTAGTGGTTTCGGGACTAGCGGGTCCAGCTCCTACAATGAGCAGTTCTTC.

The chain joins TRBV6-5 to TRBJ1-2, with D perhaps TRBD1 (5 bases). V gave up 7 bases and J gave up 4 bases, with 13 bases separating them. This CDR3 has 13 residues. Looked up from germline, CDR1 is MNHEY and CDR2 is SVGAGI. The CDR3 protein is CASNGGTFYGYTF. The CDR3 nucleotides are TGTGCCAGCAACGGGGGGACGTTCTATGGCTACACCTTC.

This rearrangement joins TRBV9 to TRBJ1-1; D possibly corresponds to TRBD1 (6 bases). V shed 0 bases and J shed 4 bases, with 10 bases lying between them. In germline, CDR1 is SGDLS, CDR2 YYNGEE. This CDR3 has 14 residues. CDR3 loop: CASSVGSGATEAFF. CDR3 DNA: TGTGCCAGCAGCGTAGGATCAGGGGCCACTGAAGCTTTCTTT.

Only a few counts were recorded for this clone. V gene TRBV2 combines with J gene TRBJ1-6; TRBD1 agrees at 10 bases. This CDR3 region has 13 residues. Losses at the gene ends were 6 bases for V and 14 bases for J; bases not matched to a gene: 7. CDR1 SNHLY and CDR2 FYNNEI come from the germline V gene. In nucleotides, the CDR3 is TGTGCCAGCAGAAGGGACAGGGGATTTTCCCTCCACTTT. Its protein is CASRRDRGFSLHF.

The J gene is TRBJ2-3, the V gene TRBV5-5, with 14 bases identical to TRBD2. V lost 4 bases to trimming and J lost 5 bases; unmatched junction nucleotides: 9. This CDR3 is built from 17 residues. Per germline, CDR1 SGHKS and CDR2 YYEKEE (reference sequence). CDR3 in DNA: TGTGCCAGCAGCCCCGGACTAGCGGGGGGTCAGGGAGATACGCAGTATTTT. Protein sequence: CASSPGLAGGQGDTQYF.

The chain recombines TRBV7-6 with TRBJ2-7, with D possibly TRBD2 on 6 matching bases. Trimming pared 2 bases from V and 7 bases from J, leaving 18 bases between. CDR1 SGHVS and CDR2 FNYEAQ come from the germline V gene. The CDR3 has 15 amino acids. CDR3 loop: CASSLMGGNPKEQYF. CDR3 nucleotide sequence: TGTGCCAGCAGCTTAATGGGGGGAAACCCTAAGGAGCAGTACTTC.

About this clone: The same CDR3 is also encoded by other DNA sequences in this sample. The V call is TRBV2, the J call TRBJ1-2, with TRBD1 matching 8 bases. The V and J ends lost 5 bases and 8 bases, in that order; junction bases with no gene match: 7. There are 13 residues in the CDR3. Germline CDR1 and CDR2: SNHLY and FYNNEI. The CDR3 bases are TGTGCCAGCAGTCCCGGACAGGGAGGCGGCTACACCTTC. Amino acid sequence: CASSPGQGGGYTF.

This chain connects TRBV5-4 to TRBJ2-2, with D maybe TRBD1 (5 bases). The germline gives CDR1 SGHNT, CDR2 YYREEE (reference sequence). The CDR3 spans 12 residues. Trimming took off 2 bases at V and 6 bases at J, with 5 bases between the two ends. CDR3 nucleotides: TGTGCCAGCAGCTTCAGGGCCGGGGAGCTGTTTTTT. This encodes CASSFRAGELFF.

V and J are TRBV25-1 and TRBJ2-2; 7 bases are a match to TRBD1. The CDR3 loop spans 15 amino acids. Germline CDR1 MGHDK, CDR2 SYGVNS. Germline trimming cut 7 bases from V and 9 bases from J; bases unmatched to any gene: 14. CDR3 residues: CASNPGQTARRELFF. In DNA form, the CDR3 reads TGTGCCAGCAACCCGGGACAGACGGCCCGCCGGGAGCTGTTTTTT.

This sequence joins TRBV5-6 and TRBJ1-2; a possible D gene is TRBD1 (5 bases). The CDR3 loop spans 14 amino acids. The V and J ends lost 4 bases and 7 bases respectively, with 17 bases between them. The germline CDR1 and CDR2 sequences are SGHDT and YYEEEE. The CDR3 reads CASSETRDFTGYTF. The CDR3 DNA sequence: TGTGCCAGCAGCGAGACCAGGGACTTCACTGGCTACACCTTC.

V and J are TRBV2 and TRBJ2-7; perhaps TRBD2 as D (5 bases). Germline V lookup: CDR1 SNHLY, CDR2 FYNNEI. V lost 10 bases and J lost 2, with 18 bases in between. The CDR3 has 14 residues. CDR3 residues: CATEGPSNTYEQYF. The CDR3 DNA follows: TGTGCCACCGAGGGCCCCTCGAATACCTACGAGCAGTACTTC.

The chain has TRBV5-1 and TRBJ1-1, with D perhaps TRBD1 (5 bases). The CDR3 consists of 13 residues. V lost 6 bases to trimming and J lost 7 bases, with 16 bases between them. Germline CDR1 and CDR2: SGHRS and YFSETQ. The CDR3 sequence: CASTGPGRGEAFF. The CDR3 nucleotides read TGCGCCAGCACAGGGCCAGGGAGGGGTGAAGCTTTCTTT.

The table lists this clone with a count of one. This chain links TRBV11-3 with TRBJ1-1; the D gene is possibly TRBD1 (6 bases). CDR1 and CDR2 (germline): SGHNT, YENEEA. CDR3 length: 13 amino acids. Trimming pared 5 bases from V and 1 base from J, leaving 8 bases between. The CDR3 sequence is CASSMTGNTEAFF. The DNA for the CDR3 is TGTGCCAGCAGCATGACAGGGAACACTGAAGCTTTCTTT.

This chain connects TRBV7-9 to TRBJ1-6; 7 nucleotides agree with TRBD1. The ends lost 2 bases at V and 7 bases at J; junction bases unmatched: 5. Germline V CDR1 and CDR2: SEHNR, FQNEAQ (reference sequence). The CDR3 has 15 residues. CDR3 residues: CASSLKGQTNSPLHF. CDR3 nucleotide sequence: TGTGCCAGCAGCTTAAAGGGACAGACAAATTCACCCCTCCACTTT.

The rearrangement joins TRBV10-3 to TRBJ2-1, with D tentatively TRBD2 (6 bases). Germline values: CDR1 ENHRY, CDR2 SYGVKD. The CDR3 has 13 amino acids. V shed 8 bases and J shed 9 bases, with 17 bases lying between them. CDR3 DNA: TGTGCCATCCGCAGACTAGGCGACTTTGAGCAGTTCTTC. Residues: CAIRRLGDFEQFF.

This chain uses TRBV27 with TRBJ1-2; no clear D. Germline CDR1 MNHEY, CDR2 SMNVEV (reference sequence). V was clipped by 0 bases and J by 2 bases, with 10 bases between them. The CDR3 runs to 15 residues. The CDR3 reads CASSLSLGGNYGYTF. DNA of the CDR3: TGTGCCAGCAGTTTATCCCTGGGAGGGAACTATGGCTACACCTTC.

The CDR3 nucleotides read TGTGCCAGCAGCCCGAGGACAGATATCTATGGCTACACCTTC. Protein product: CASSPRTDIYGYTF. The chain links TRBV5-6 to TRBJ1-2, with D possibly TRBD1 on 6 matching bases. Germline assignment: CDR1 SGHDT and CDR2 YYEEEE. The V end lost 4 bases, the J end lost 4 bases, and 14 bases lay between the germline ends. The CDR3 runs 14 residues.

Only one count was recorded for this clone. This chain joins TRBV28 and TRBJ1-1, with 8 nucleotides matching TRBD1. This CDR3 comprises 13 residues. Unmatched junction bases numbered 7, after V lost 5 bases and J lost 8 bases. Germline lookup yields CDR1 MDHEN and CDR2 SYDVKM. For the CDR3, the DNA is TGTGCCAGCAGTCTCGGGACAGGAGGGGAAGCTTTCTTT. It specifies CASSLGTGGEAFF.

DNA of the CDR3: TGCGCCAGCAGCCAAGAGCCTAGCGGGAGAGGGGATGAGCAGTTCTTC. Translation: CASSQEPSGRGDEQFF. The chain uses TRBV4-1 and TRBJ2-1; 10 bases fit TRBD2. The V gene end was trimmed by 0 bases and the J gene end by 8 bases; junction bases not matched to a gene: 7. The germline gives CDR1 MGHRA, CDR2 YSYEKL. The CDR3 is made up of 16 amino acids.

V is TRBV6-1 and J is TRBJ1-2; 8 bases fit TRBD1. CDR1 MNHNS and CDR2 SASEGT come from the germline V gene. J gave up 2 bases and V 2 bases, and 7 bases lay outside the gene matches. The CDR3 has 16 residues. The CDR3 DNA sequence: TGTGCCAGCAGTGAATTTAGACAGGGGACCAACTATGGCTACACCTTC. Translation: CASSEFRQGTNYGYTF.

The chain uses TRBV5-6 and TRBJ1-2; D gene uncertain. The germline V gene has CDR1 SGHDT and CDR2 YYEEEE. There are 14 residues in the CDR3. Trimming shortened V by 4 bases and J by 3 bases, and 13 bases separated the two germline ends. For the CDR3, the DNA is TGTGCCAGCAGCCGCCCGGGGAGGGACTATGGCTACACCTTC. This sequence encodes CASSRPGRDYGYTF. Looking up the rest from reference TRBV5-6 and TRBJ1-2 gives the full variable domain: DAGVTQSPTHLIKTRGQQVTLRCSPKSGHDTVSWYQQALGQGPQFIFQYYEEEERQRGNFPDRFSGHQFPNYSSELNVNALLLGDSALYLCASSRPGRDYGYTFGSGTRLTVV.

The genes are TRBV24-1 and TRBJ2-5; D uncertain. Germline V gene lookup returns CDR1 KGHDR and CDR2 SFDVKD. The V end lost 2 bases, the J end lost 2 bases, and 5 bases lay between the germline ends. This CDR3 is built from 13 residues. The chain's CDR3 is CATSDSSQETQYF. The CDR3 coding sequence is TGTGCCACCAGTGATTCCTCGCAAGAGACCCAGTACTTC.